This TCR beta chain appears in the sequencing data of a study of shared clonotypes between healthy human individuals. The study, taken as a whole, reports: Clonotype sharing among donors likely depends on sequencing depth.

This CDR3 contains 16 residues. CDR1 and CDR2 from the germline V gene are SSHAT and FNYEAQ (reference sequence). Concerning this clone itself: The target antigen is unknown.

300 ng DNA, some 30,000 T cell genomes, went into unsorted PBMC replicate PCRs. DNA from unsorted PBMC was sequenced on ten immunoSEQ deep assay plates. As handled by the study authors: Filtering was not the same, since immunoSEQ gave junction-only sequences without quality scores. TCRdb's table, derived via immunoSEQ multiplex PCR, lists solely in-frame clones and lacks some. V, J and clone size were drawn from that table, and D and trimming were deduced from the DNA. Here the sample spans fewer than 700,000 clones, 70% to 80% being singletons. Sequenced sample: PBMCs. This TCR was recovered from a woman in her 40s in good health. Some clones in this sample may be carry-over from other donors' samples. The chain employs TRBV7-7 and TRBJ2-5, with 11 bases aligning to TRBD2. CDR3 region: CAARNPGLAALETQYF. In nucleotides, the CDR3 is TGTGCTGCTCGGAACCCGGGACTAGCGGCACTAGAGACCCAGTACTTC. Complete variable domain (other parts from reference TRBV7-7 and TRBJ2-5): GAGVSQSPRYKVTKRGQDVTLRCDPISSHATLYWYQQALGQGPEFLTYFNYEAQPDKSGLPSDRFSAERPEGSISTLTIQRTEQRDSAMYRCAARNPGLAALETQYFGPGTRLLVL.